These 20 T cell receptor beta chains came from one sample sequenced in a study of blood T cell repertoires in COVID-19. Assay used: immunoSEQ multiplex PCR; TCRdb lists only in-frame clones, some missing. The sample carries approximately 230,000 clones, 88% recorded once. The sequenced sample consisted of peripheral blood. These receptor sequences come from an elderly man with acute or convalescent COVID-19.

This chain uses TRBV4-2 with TRBJ1-2, with 10 positions matching TRBD1. This CDR3 comprises 15 residues. Germline-derived CDR1 and CDR2 are LGHNA and YNFKEQ. The J segment lost 8 bases and the V segment lost 4 bases, leaving 10 bases of the junction unmatched. CDR3 in DNA: TGTGCCAGCAGCCCGGACAGGGGGTTTCGGGGCGGCTACACCTTC. It translates to CASSPDRGFRGGYTF.

The chain links TRBV5-1 to TRBJ2-2; 10 bases agree with TRBD2. Germline trimming cut 6 bases from V and 3 bases from J; bases unmatched to any gene: 11. The CDR3 spans 17 residues. Germline CDR1 and CDR2: SGHRS and YFSETQ. CDR3 sequence reads: CASKVGTSEYYTGELFF. Here the CDR3 DNA reads TGCGCCAGCAAGGTCGGGACTAGCGAATATTACACCGGGGAGCTGTTTTTT.

The J gene is TRBJ2-3, the V gene TRBV7-9, with 9 nucleotides matching TRBD1. V lost 3 bases to trimming and J lost 5 bases; unmatched junction nucleotides: 6. Germline CDR1 SEHNR, CDR2 FQNEAQ (reference sequence). The CDR3 extends over 15 amino acids. The CDR3 DNA follows: TGTGCCAGCAGCTTCTACAGGGGGCTGGGAGATACGCAGTATTTT. It encodes CASSFYRGLGDTQYF.

The chain employs TRBV27 and TRBJ2-5, with 7 bases lining up with TRBD2. The V gene end was trimmed by 5 bases and the J gene end by 5 bases; junction bases not matched to a gene: 5. The CDR3 covers 13 residues. Germline V gene data show CDR1 as MNHEY and CDR2 as SMNVEV (reference sequence). Here the CDR3 reads CASSQVGGETQYF. The CDR3, as DNA: TGTGCCAGCAGTCAAGTCGGGGGGGAGACCCAGTACTTC.

The J gene is TRBJ1-3, the V gene TRBV19, with 8 bases identical to TRBD1. The junction had 12 bases not matched to a gene; V was cut back by 5 bases and J by 0 bases. In germline, CDR1 is LNHDA, CDR2 SQIVND (reference sequence). CDR3 length equals 18 residues. The CDR3 sequence: CASSAGPGTGYSGNTIYF. CDR3 bases: TGTGCCAGTAGTGCCGGTCCCGGGACAGGCTACTCTGGAAACACCATATATTTT.

The CDR3 DNA reads as TGTGCCAGCAGTGAATGGGGCAGGGGGCAGGACGGCTACACCTTC. Its translation: CASSEWGRGQDGYTF. The chain couples TRBV25-1 to TRBJ1-2, with 8 bases aligning to TRBD1. J was trimmed by 8 bases and V by 1 base; bases with no gene match: 9. This CDR3 spans 15 amino acids. CDR1 and CDR2 from the germline V gene are MGHDK and SYGVNS.

The CDR3 region has the DNA TGTGCCAGCAGCAAGGGACAGGGGAGAGGTAATGAAAAACTGTTTTTT. Amino acid sequence: CASSKGQGRGNEKLFF. The gene calls are TRBV3-1 (or the pseudogene TRBV3-2) and TRBJ1-4, with TRBD1 matching over 10 bases. J lost 4 bases, V lost 5 bases, and 7 bases had no gene match. CDR1 is LGHDT, CDR2 YNNKEL, per germline (reference sequence). The CDR3 runs 16 residues.

This chain joins TRBV6-5 and TRBJ2-1; the match to TRBD2 covers 8 bases. The CDR3 sequence is 15 residues long. After removal of 0 bases from V and 7 bases from J, the junction contained 5 bases not matched to a gene. CDR1 and CDR2 from the germline V gene are MNHEY and SVGAGI. The CDR3 sequence: CASSYSPGGVNEQFF. The DNA of the CDR3 is TGTGCCAGCAGTTACTCGCCGGGAGGGGTGAATGAGCAGTTCTTC.

This clone was counted only a few times. The chain employs TRBV4-1 and TRBJ1-1, with TRBD1 as a possible D gene (6 bases). From germline, CDR1 is MGHRA and CDR2 YSYEKL. The ends were cut back, 1 base at V and 6 bases at J, with 15 bases in the middle. The CDR3 spans 15 residues. In nucleotides, the CDR3 is TGCGCCAGCAGCCAAGGGTCAACCAGGGGTCCTGAAGCTTTCTTT. It encodes CASSQGSTRGPEAFF.

This chain joins TRBV3-1 (or the pseudogene TRBV3-2) and TRBJ1-1; D is unclear. CDR1 and CDR2 (germline): LGHDT, YNNKEL (reference sequence). Trimming shortened V by 1 base and J by 5 bases, and 11 bases separated the two germline ends. This CDR3 region has 14 residues. CDR3 region: CASSQVEDGTEAFF. The CDR3 nucleotides read TGTGCCAGCAGCCAAGTAGAAGACGGGACTGAAGCTTTCTTT.

This clone was picked up a small number of times. The rearrangement joins TRBV14 to TRBJ2-1, with 14 positions matching TRBD2. This CDR3 is built from 16 residues. In germline, CDR1 is SGHDN, CDR2 FVKESK. V shed 5 bases, J shed 7 bases, and the junction held 7 bases outside the gene matches. The CDR3 here is CASSSRLAGGWNEQFF. CDR3 coding DNA: TGTGCCAGCAGCTCAAGACTAGCGGGAGGGTGGAATGAGCAGTTCTTC.

J is TRBJ1-5 and V is TRBV7-2, with 7 bases lining up with TRBD1. CDR1 is SGHTA and CDR2 is FQGNSA in the germline V gene. V lost 2 bases to trimming and J lost 7 bases; unmatched junction nucleotides: 14. The CDR3 length is 17 residues. CDR3 protein: CASSLRIDSQGKQPQHF. For the CDR3, the DNA is TGTGCCAGCAGCTTAAGAATCGATTCACAGGGGAAACAGCCCCAGCATTTT.

This clone turned up a few times. The chain carries TRBV7-9 and TRBJ2-5; perhaps TRBD1 as D (5 bases). Between the trimmed V and J ends, which lost 5 bases and 1 base, there was a span of 8 bases. In germline, CDR1 is SEHNR, CDR2 FQNEAQ (reference sequence). CDR3 size: 13 residues. CDR3 nucleotides: TGTGCCAGCAGCCGAGACAGCCAAGAGACCCAGTACTTC. It yields the protein CASSRDSQETQYF.

This clone came up once. CDR3 sequence reads: CASSPTEDRYNSPLHF. CDR3 DNA sequence: TGTGCCAGCAGCCCGACCGAGGACAGGTATAATTCACCCCTCCACTTT. This chain joins TRBV5-6 and TRBJ1-6, with 7 bases identical to TRBD1. Germline loops: CDR1 SGHDT, CDR2 YYEEEE. The CDR3 is 16 amino acids. V gave up 4 bases and J gave up 4 bases; unmatched junction bases: 8.

The gene calls are TRBV7-2 and TRBJ2-3; TRBD2 matches at 11 bases. This CDR3 has 16 residues. V was pared by 0 bases and J by 4 bases, with 3 bases of the junction left unmatched. Germline lookup yields CDR1 SGHTA and CDR2 FQGNSA. CDR3 coding DNA: TGTGCCAGCAGCTTAGCGCGTAGCGGGGGGGCAGATACGCAGTATTTT. It yields the protein CASSLARSGGADTQYF. The full variable domain, its missing parts supplied by reference TRBV7-2 and TRBJ2-3, is GAGVSQSPSNKVTEKGKDVELRCDPISGHTALYWYRQSLGQGLEFLIYFQGNSAPDKSGLPSDRFSAERTGGSVSTLTIQRTQQEDSAVYLCASSLARSGGADTQYFGPGTRLTVL.

This clone came up a few times. The V call is TRBV27, the J call TRBJ2-1, with TRBD2 matching over 8 bases. In germline, CDR1 is MNHEY, CDR2 SMNVEV (reference sequence). With V trimmed by 6 bases and J by 2 bases, 6 bases remained unmatched. CDR3 length equals 15 residues. In nucleotides, the CDR3 is TGTGCCAGCAGACCCACTAGCGGACCCTACAATGAGCAGTTCTTC. It is translated as CASRPTSGPYNEQFF.

The genes are TRBV19 and TRBJ1-1, with D perhaps TRBD1 (6 bases). Trimming removed 2 bases at V and 6 bases at J, with 19 bases between. CDR3 length: 16 amino acids. Germline V gene data show CDR1 as LNHDA and CDR2 as SQIVND (reference sequence). CDR3 nucleotides: TGTGCCAGTAGTATATCGGGGGGGCCCGGGTCCTCTGAAGCTTTCTTT. It translates to CASSISGGPGSSEAFF. Variable domain in full (rest from reference TRBV19 and TRBJ1-1): DGGITQSPKYLFRKEGQNVTLSCEQNLNHDAMYWYRQDPGQGLRLIYYSQIVNDFQKGDIAEGYSVSREKKESFPLTVTSAQKNPTAFYLCASSISGGPGSSEAFFGQGTRLTVV.

The chain couples TRBV7-9 to TRBJ1-2; 11 bases fit TRBD1. CDR3 length: 17 residues. Germline CDR1 SEHNR, CDR2 FQNEAQ (reference sequence). V shed 5 bases and J 7 bases; nucleotides not matched to a gene: 15. CDR3 nucleotide sequence: TGTGCCAGCAGCATTCGGACAGGGGGCGCGCGGAGAGGTGGCTACACCTTC. Its protein is CASSIRTGGARRGGYTF.

The chain joins TRBV6-5 to TRBJ2-1, with a tentative D call TRBD1 (6 bases). Trimming took off 8 bases at V and 12 bases at J, with 23 bases between the two ends. The CDR3 has 14 amino acids. The germline V gene encodes CDR1 MNHEY and CDR2 SVGAGI. The CDR3 coding sequence is TGTGCCAGCTTTAAAATTGACAGGATCGAGGGGCAGTTCTTC. Amino acid sequence: CASFKIDRIEGQFF.

The CDR3 reads CASSPLELRDTEAFF. The CDR3 bases are TGTGCCAGCAGCCCGCTTGAGCTACGGGACACTGAAGCTTTCTTT. The V gene is TRBV5-6, the J gene TRBJ1-1; unclear D gene. CDR1 SGHDT and CDR2 YYEEEE come from the germline V gene. This CDR3 has 15 amino acids. The V and J ends lost 4 bases and 3 bases respectively, with 16 bases between them.